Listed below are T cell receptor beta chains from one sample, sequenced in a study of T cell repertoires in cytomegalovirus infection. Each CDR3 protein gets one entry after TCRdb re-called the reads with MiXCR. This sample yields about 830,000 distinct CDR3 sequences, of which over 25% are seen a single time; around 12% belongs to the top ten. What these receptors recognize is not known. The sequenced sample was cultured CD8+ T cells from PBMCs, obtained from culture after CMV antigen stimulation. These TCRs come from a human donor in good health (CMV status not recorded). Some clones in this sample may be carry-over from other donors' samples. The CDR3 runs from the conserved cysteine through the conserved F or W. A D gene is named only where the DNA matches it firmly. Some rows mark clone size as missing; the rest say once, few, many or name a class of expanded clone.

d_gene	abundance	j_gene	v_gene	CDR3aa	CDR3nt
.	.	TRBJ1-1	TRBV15	CATSRRTANTEAFF	TGTGCCACCAGCAGGAGGACAGCGAACACTGAAGCTTTCTTT
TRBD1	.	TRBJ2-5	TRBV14	CASSRPGQGETQYF	TGTGCCAGCAGCCGCCCTGGACAGGGGGAGACCCAGTACTTC
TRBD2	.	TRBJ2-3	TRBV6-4	CASSAGGPTDTQYF	TGTGCCAGCAGTGCGGGGGGGCCCACAGATACGCAGTATTTT
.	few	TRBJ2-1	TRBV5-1	CASSLLPYNEQFF	TGCGCCAGCAGCTTATTACCCTACAATGAGCAGTTCTTC
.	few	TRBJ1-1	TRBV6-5	CASRLATASNTEAFF	TGTGCCAGCAGACTTGCGACCGCTTCGAACACTGAAGCTTTCTTT
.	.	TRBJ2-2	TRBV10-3	CAISGTRELFF	TGTGCCATCAGCGGGACCCGTGAGCTGTTTTTT
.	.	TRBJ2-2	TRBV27	CASNYKRAHTGELFF	TGTGCCAGCAATTACAAGAGGGCCCACACCGGGGAGCTGTTTTTT
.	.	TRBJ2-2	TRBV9	CASSVARGGTGELFF	TGTGCCAGCAGCGTAGCACGGGGTGGCACCGGGGAGCTGTTTTTT
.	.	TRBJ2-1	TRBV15	CATSRARDPNEQFF	TGTGCCACCAGCAGAGCCAGGGATCCCAATGAGCAGTTCTTC
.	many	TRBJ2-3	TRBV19	CASSISPASTDTQYF	TGTGCCAGTAGTATATCCCCAGCTAGCACAGATACGCAGTATTTT
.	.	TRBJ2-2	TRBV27	CASSWRAADTGELFF	TGTGCCAGCAGTTGGAGGGCGGCGGACACCGGGGAGCTGTTTTTT